The 9 T cell receptor beta chains below were found in one sample sequenced in a study of T cells in tuberculosis. The data were produced by immunoSEQ multiplex PCR, yet TCRdb's version contains in-frame clones alone and is incomplete. The data contain tens of thousands of clones, under 95% of them singletons. Time point: new active TB diagnosis, blood taken before or within 7 days of starting treatment. The sequences come from PBMCs, collected at tuberculosis diagnosis. These receptors came from an adult with tuberculosis.

The rearrangement joins TRBV28 to TRBJ1-2; D remains unclear. The germline gives CDR1 MDHEN, CDR2 SYDVKM. The V end lost 11 bases, the J end lost 4 bases, and 17 bases lay between the germline ends. The CDR3 is made up of 13 amino acids. CDR3 sequence: CASWVGRPYGYTF. Written as DNA, the CDR3 is TGTGCCTCCTGGGTTGGCAGGCCCTATGGCTACACCTTC.

The genes are TRBV30 and TRBJ1-3, with TRBD1 matching over 7 bases. The germline CDR1 and CDR2 sequences are GTSNPN and SVGIG (reference sequence). J lost 8 bases, V lost 1 base, and 17 bases had no gene match. The CDR3 covers 17 residues. Here the CDR3 DNA reads TGTGCCTGGAGTGACTTCCTCAGGGGGAGAGGGGAAGACACCATATATTTT. This sequence encodes CAWSDFLRGRGEDTIYF.

CDR3 bases: TGCGCCAGCAGCTTGTCGATAGGGCAGGGGGCGCAAGATACGCAGTATTTT. Translation: CASSLSIGQGAQDTQYF. The chain recombines TRBV5-1 with TRBJ2-3; 8 nucleotides align to TRBD1. The V gene end was trimmed by 1 base and the J gene end by 5 bases; junction bases not matched to a gene: 12. Per the germline V gene, CDR1 is SGHRS and CDR2 is YFSETQ. The CDR3 is 17 residues long.

V is TRBV5-6 and J is TRBJ2-1; 8 bases map to TRBD2. The V gene end was trimmed by 4 bases and the J gene end by 0 bases; junction bases not matched to a gene: 0. The CDR3 extends over 14 amino acids. From germline, CDR1 is SGHDT and CDR2 YYEEEE. CDR3 nucleotides: TGTGCCAGCAGCGCGGGGGGCTCCTACAATGAGCAGTTCTTC. Translation gives CASSAGGSYNEQFF.

The gene calls are TRBV2 and TRBJ2-5, with D maybe TRBD2 (5 bases). Trimming removed 2 bases from V and 5 bases from J, with 9 bases in between. CDR1 and CDR2 (germline): SNHLY, FYNNEI. The CDR3 sequence is 13 residues long. The CDR3 DNA reads TGTGCCAGCAGTGAAACACTAGGGGAGACCCAGTACTTC. This gives the protein CASSETLGETQYF.

This chain connects TRBV30 to TRBJ2-3, with TRBD1 matching 7 bases. Per the germline V gene, CDR1 is GTSNPN and CDR2 is SVGIG (reference sequence). The CDR3 length is 14 residues. The ends lost 0 bases at V and 3 bases at J; junction bases unmatched: 3. The CDR3 spells CAWSVGRGTDTQYF. The CDR3 bases are TGTGCCTGGAGTGTAGGCAGGGGGACAGATACGCAGTATTTT.

V is TRBV19 and J is TRBJ1-1; 9 nucleotides match TRBD1. Trimming removed 6 bases from V and 6 bases from J; junction bases left unmatched: 14. The length of the CDR3 is 16 residues. CDR1 LNHDA and CDR2 SQIVND come from the germline V gene (reference sequence). The chain's CDR3 is CASRAPGQGDFAEAFF. The CDR3 DNA is TGTGCCAGTAGAGCCCCGGGACAGGGTGATTTCGCTGAAGCTTTCTTT.

The chain is built from TRBV6-5 and TRBJ1-6, with 7 bases identical to TRBD1. The ends lost 10 bases at V and 6 bases at J; junction bases unmatched: 9. Germline V gene lookup returns CDR1 MNHEY and CDR2 SVGAGI. The CDR3 is 14 residues long. CDR3 region: CATVERQGNSPLHF. The CDR3 DNA is TGTGCCACTGTCGAGCGACAGGGTAATTCACCCCTCCACTTT.

This chain uses TRBV6-5 with TRBJ1-2; D remains unclear. V lost 0 bases and J lost 8, with 10 bases in between. CDR1 and CDR2 from the germline V gene are MNHEY and SVGAGI. The CDR3 runs 13 residues. Here the CDR3 reads CASSYSEGTGYTF. CDR3 DNA: TGTGCCAGCAGTTACTCAGAGGGAACGGGCTACACCTTC.